These 11 T cell receptor beta chains were all obtained from the same sample, sequenced in a study of early T cells in non-severe SARS-CoV-2 infection (dated by TCRdb to the early 2020s). Libraries came from 5' RACE. TCRdb shows the sequencer as NextSeq 500. TCRdb trimmed the raw reads at Q25, called clones with MiXCR and kept productive beta chains. When rows share a CDR3 protein, they turn into one entry using the most common DNA and genes. A total of roughly 29,000 distinct CDR3 sequences appear in this sample, about 4.5% of them only once. Approximately 5.8% of the sample comes from the top ten. Sequencing input: whole blood. Receptor source: an adult who was a healthcare worker with PCR-confirmed SARS-CoV-2 infection or an uninfected control (not recorded which).

The table lists this clonotype with many counts. The chain is built from TRBV4-1 and TRBJ2-7; no definite D call. Germline V CDR1 and CDR2: MGHRA, YSYEKL. CDR3 size: 15 residues. Trimming took off 1 base at V and 3 bases at J, with 13 bases between the two ends. CDR3 coding DNA: TGCGCCAGCAGCCAAGTGAATCAGCCTTACTACGAGCAGTACTTC. Translating gives CASSQVNQPYYEQYF.

This clonotype was counted many times. J is TRBJ2-7 and V is TRBV12-3 or TRBV12-4; no clear D gene. The CDR3 contains 11 residues. The V end was cut by 3 bases, the J end by 3 bases, with 3 bases between. The CDR3 spells CASSFNYEQYF. The CDR3 region has the DNA TGTGCCAGCAGTTTTAACTACGAGCAGTACTTC.

This clonotype was recorded at least ten times. The chain combines TRBV4-1 with TRBJ2-1, with 7 bases fitting TRBD2. Trimming cost V 8 bases and J 9 bases; bases outside gene matches: 13. CDR1 MGHRA and CDR2 YSYEKL come from the germline V gene. The CDR3 consists of 14 residues. CDR3: CASGRRERPSEQFF. The DNA for the CDR3 is TGCGCCAGCGGAAGGCGGGAGCGGCCATCTGAGCAGTTCTTC.

This clonotype was detected ten times or more. The chain carries TRBV29-1 and TRBJ1-5; D unclear. With 6 bases removed from V and 3 bases from J, the gap between germline ends came to 12 bases. Germline values: CDR1 SQVTM, CDR2 ANQGSEA. This CDR3 region has 13 residues. In nucleotides, the CDR3 is TGCAGCGTCGCAGACGCAATCAATCAGCCCCAGCATTTT. Amino acid sequence: CSVADAINQPQHF.

This chain joins TRBV7-2 and TRBJ2-1; no firm D call. Germline V lookup: CDR1 SGHTA, CDR2 FQGNSA. This CDR3 region has 12 residues. V lost 5 bases, J lost 6 bases, and 8 bases lay in between. This CDR3 reads CASSRISNEQFF. The CDR3 DNA reads TGTGCCAGCAGCCGGATAAGCAATGAGCAGTTCTTC.

This clonotype was picked up many times. The chain joins TRBV18 to TRBJ1-1; D remains ambiguous. Between the trimmed V and J ends, which lost 2 bases and 2 bases, there was a span of 9 bases. CDR1 is KGHSH and CDR2 is LQKENI in the germline V gene. The CDR3 has 14 residues. DNA of the CDR3: TGTGCCAGCTCACCAGGAGGGATAAACACTGAAGCTTTCTTT. Residues: CASSPGGINTEAFF.

This clonotype was counted a few times. This chain uses TRBV7-9 with TRBJ2-2, with D tentatively TRBD2 (6 bases). Germline-derived CDR1 and CDR2 are SEHNR and FQNEAQ (reference sequence). Trimming shortened V by 2 bases and J by 4 bases, and 11 bases separated the two germline ends. The CDR3 runs 15 residues. The CDR3, as DNA: TGTGCCAGCAGCTTAACGGGAGCCGTCACCGGGGAGCTGTTTTTT. This encodes CASSLTGAVTGELFF.

The gene calls are TRBV6-5 and TRBJ1-4; 10 bases fit TRBD1. Germline V lookup: CDR1 MNHEY, CDR2 SVGAGI. The CDR3 contains 13 residues. V trimming: 8 bases; J trimming: 8 bases; junction bases outside the gene matches: 5. The CDR3 sequence: CASSRDRGEKLFF. The CDR3 DNA reads as TGTGCCAGCTCTCGGGACAGGGGAGAAAAACTGTTTTTT.

This clonotype was detected many times. The J gene is TRBJ2-6, the V gene TRBV7-3; 7 bases are a match to TRBD1. Germline V CDR1 and CDR2: SGHTA, FQGTGA. V lost 6 bases to trimming and J lost 4 bases; unmatched junction nucleotides: 6. CDR3 size: 15 residues. Here the CDR3 DNA reads TGTGCCAGCAGTGAGGGGGCGCAAGGGGCCAACGTCCTGACTTTC. Protein product: CASSEGAQGANVLTF.

The chain links TRBV9 to TRBJ2-3; D might be TRBD2 (5 bases). The CDR3 is 16 amino acids. V was cut by 0 bases and J by 3 bases, with 14 bases left in between. Germline-derived CDR1 and CDR2 are SGDLS and YYNGEE. The chain's CDR3 is CASSVAASGSTDTQYF. As DNA, the CDR3 is TGTGCCAGCAGCGTAGCCGCTTCGGGGTCTACAGATACGCAGTATTTT.

This clonotype was detected only a few times. The V and J genes are TRBV5-1 and TRBJ2-7; 9 bases are shared with TRBD2. The CDR3 has 15 amino acids. From germline, CDR1 is SGHRS and CDR2 YFSETQ. Trimming cost V 0 bases and J 5 bases; bases outside gene matches: 6. CDR3 protein: CASSLEAGGLHEQYF. CDR3 DNA: TGCGCCAGCAGCTTGGAAGCGGGGGGTTTACACGAGCAGTACTTC.